The rows below give T cell receptor beta chains drawn from one sample of a study of blood T cell repertoires in COVID-19. The method was immunoSEQ multiplex PCR; TCRdb's version includes in-frame clones alone and lacks a portion of them. The sample has 150,000 to 200,000 clones; approximately 85% are singletons. The source material was PBMCs or T cells enriched from blood (not recorded which). The receptors here all came from a woman aged 18-29 years who had recovered from COVID-19. Each CDR3 is given with its conserved first and last residue. Fields, in order: J gene, V gene, D gene, clone size, CDR3 protein, CDR3 DNA. D genes are given only for firm matches. A row's size may be missing; if present it is once, few, many or a size class.

TRBJ1-2	TRBV29-1	.	.	CSVGGAGANYGYTF	TGCAGCGTTGGTGGTGCGGGAGCTAACTATGGCTACACCTTC
TRBJ2-1	TRBV28	.	.	CASRRGGDVYNEQFF	TGTGCCAGCAGGCGAGGGGGGGACGTGTACAATGAGCAGTTCTTC
TRBJ2-1	TRBV9	.	.	CASSVELAGDEQFF	TGTGCCAGCAGCGTAGAACTAGCTGGCGATGAGCAGTTCTTC
TRBJ2-7	TRBV7-9	.	few	CATTQSQAGEQYF	TGTGCCACCACCCAGTCCCAAGCGGGCGAGCAGTACTTC
TRBJ1-2	TRBV25-1	TRBD1	.	CASRRQGVGNGYTF	TGTGCCAGCAGAAGACAGGGGGTGGGGAATGGCTACACCTTC
TRBJ2-2	TRBV2	TRBD1	.	CASSRQGTGELFF	TGTGCCAGCAGTAGACAGGGGACCGGGGAGCTGTTTTTT
TRBJ2-5	TRBV2	.	.	CASSEGQGETQYF	TGTGCCAGCAGTGAGGGGCAGGGGGAGACCCAGTACTTC
TRBJ2-1	TRBV5-1	TRBD2	.	CASSLGLAGYNEQFF	TGCGCCAGCAGCTTAGGACTAGCGGGGTACAATGAGCAGTTCTTC
TRBJ2-7	TRBV4-2	.	once	CASSQDSGREYRF	TGTGCCAGCAGCCAAGATTCAGGCAGAGAATATCGGTTC
TRBJ2-5	TRBV2	TRBD2	.	CASIKGREGAQYF	TGTGCCAGCATTAAAGGGCGGGAGGGGGCCCAGTACTTC
TRBJ2-1	TRBV18	TRBD2	.	CASSPPSGRADNEQFF	TGTGCCAGCTCACCACCTAGCGGGAGGGCCGACAATGAGCAGTTCTTC
TRBJ1-1	TRBV6-4	.	.	CASSVSSGAHTEAFF	TGTGCCAGCAGTGTTAGCTCTGGGGCTCACACTGAAGCTTTCTTT
TRBJ2-1	TRBV1	.	.	CTSRNTAGPTNEQFF	TGCACCAGCAGGAACACAGCGGGACCTACCAATGAGCAGTTCTTC
TRBJ1-2	TRBV11-2	TRBD1	few	CASSPGQRYGYTF	TGTGCCAGCAGCCCGGGACAGCGCTATGGCTACACCTTC
TRBJ1-1	TRBV19	.	.	CASSIAGSLNTEAFF	TGTGCCAGTAGTATAGCAGGCAGTTTGAACACTGAAGCTTTCTTT
TRBJ2-1	TRBV3-1/TRBV3-2	TRBD2	.	CASRLAGGYNEQFF	TGTGCCAGCAGGCTAGCGGGGGGTTACAATGAGCAGTTCTTC
TRBJ1-2	TRBV10-3	.	.	CAISSGVFLYGYTF	TGTGCCATCAGCTCCGGGGTTTTCTTATATGGCTACACCTTC
TRBJ2-1	TRBV4-1	TRBD2	.	CASSPGTSAVGEFF	TGCGCCAGCAGCCCCGGGACTAGCGCTGTGGGCGAGTTCTTC
TRBJ2-5	TRBV13	TRBD1	.	CASSPETGQETQYF	TGTGCCAGCAGCCCCGAGACAGGGCAAGAGACCCAGTACTTC
TRBJ1-2	TRBV19	.	.	CASRSTGGMNGYTF	TGTGCCAGTAGGTCGACAGGCGGAATGAATGGCTACACCTTC
TRBJ2-2	TRBV6-5	.	.	CASSYSLSPNERELFF	TGTGCCAGCAGTTACTCTCTCTCTCCGAATGAGAGGGAGCTGTTTTTT
TRBJ2-5	TRBV7-8	TRBD1	.	CASSHTRTGQETQYF	TGTGCCAGCAGCCATACTCGGACAGGCCAAGAGACCCAGTACTTC
TRBJ1-5	TRBV14	.	once	CASSQDRRGFRQPQHF	TGTGCCAGCAGCCAAGATCGTCGGGGGTTCCGTCAGCCCCAGCATTTT
TRBJ1-4	TRBV7-8	TRBD1	.	CASSSGTGKGTNEKLFF	TGTGCCAGCAGCTCCGGGACAGGGAAAGGGACTAATGAAAAACTGTTTTTT
TRBJ2-1	TRBV27	TRBD2	.	CASSLSALAGVYNEQFF	TGTGCCAGCAGTTTATCGGCACTAGCGGGCGTCTACAATGAGCAGTTCTTC
TRBJ2-7	TRBV28	TRBD2	.	CASSLALGLAGHEQYF	TGTGCCAGCAGTTTAGCCCTGGGACTAGCGGGGCACGAGCAGTACTTC
TRBJ2-4	TRBV3-1/TRBV3-2	TRBD1	.	CASSSTDRGENIQYF	TGTGCCAGCAGCTCCACGGACAGGGGCGAAAACATTCAGTACTTC
TRBJ2-1	TRBV24-1	.	many	CATRDPGTNNEQFF	TGTGCCACCAGGGACCCCGGGACAAACAATGAGCAGTTCTTC
TRBJ1-1	TRBV28	.	.	CATTEENTEAFF	TGTGCCACCACGGAGGAGAACACTGAAGCTTTCTTT
TRBJ1-6	TRBV4-1	TRBD1	.	CASSQDGRGRNSPLHF	TGCGCCAGCAGCCAAGATGGCAGGGGGAGAAATTCACCCCTCCACTTT
TRBJ2-7	TRBV6-5	TRBD2	once	CASSYTGGPYEQYF	TGTGCCAGCAGTTACACGGGAGGGCCATACGAGCAGTACTTC
TRBJ1-6	TRBV14	.	.	CASSHSANNSPLHF	TGTGCCAGCAGCCATTCAGCGAACAATTCACCCCTCCACTTT
TRBJ1-1	TRBV29-1	.	.	CSGTATEAFF	TGCAGCGGGACAGCCACTGAAGCTTTCTTT
TRBJ2-5	TRBV28	.	.	CASSPTGLRRETQYF	TGTGCCAGCAGCCCCACCGGACTGAGAAGGGAGACCCAGTACTTC
TRBJ2-1	TRBV6-6	.	.	CASSLVRNEQFF	TGTGCCAGCAGCCTCGTGCGTAATGAGCAGTTCTTC
TRBJ2-5	TRBV13	.	.	CASSLGPQEGETQYF	TGTGCCAGCAGCTTAGGCCCCCAGGAGGGAGAGACCCAGTACTTC
TRBJ2-1	TRBV3-1/TRBV3-2	TRBD2	.	CASSQLAGGSYNEQFF	TGTGCCAGCAGCCAATTAGCGGGGGGCTCCTACAATGAGCAGTTCTTC
TRBJ2-5	TRBV28	.	.	CASSLLGVGAGETQYF	TGTGCCAGCAGTTTATTGGGCGTAGGGGCAGGAGAGACCCAGTACTTC
TRBJ1-1	TRBV4-1	.	.	CASSQERGEAGTEAFF	TGCGCCAGCAGCCAAGAAAGAGGGGAGGCTGGCACTGAAGCTTTCTTT
TRBJ2-7	TRBV28	TRBD1	few	CASSLGGQGPYEQYF	TGTGCCAGCAGTTTAGGCGGACAGGGCCCCTACGAGCAGTACTTC
TRBJ1-5	TRBV9	.	.	CASGGQFNQPQHF	TGTGCCAGCGGAGGACAGTTCAATCAGCCCCAGCATTTT
TRBJ1-4	TRBV5-5	.	.	CASSLAWAGINEKLFF	TGTGCCAGCAGCTTGGCCTGGGCGGGCATTAATGAAAAACTGTTTTTT
TRBJ2-3	TRBV28	.	.	CASSLGARYTDTQYF	TGTGCCAGCAGTTTGGGGGCACGATACACAGATACGCAGTATTTT
TRBJ2-1	TRBV2	TRBD2	.	CASRWGRDNEQFF	TGTGCCAGCAGATGGGGGAGGGACAATGAGCAGTTCTTC
TRBJ2-5	TRBV5-6	TRBD2	.	CASADSGVPQETQYF	TGTGCCAGCGCTGATAGCGGGGTACCCCAAGAGACCCAGTACTTC